This is a list of T cell receptor beta chains from one sample in a study of blood T cell repertoires in COVID-19. This table comes from immunoSEQ multiplex PCR, and its TCRdb copy is limited to in-frame clones, with some not included. The data contain around 160,000 clones, approximately 82% of them singletons. The source material was peripheral blood. All receptors come from a human donor with acute or convalescent COVID-19. The donor label of this sample is uncertain. Each CDR3 is given with its conserved first and last residue. A D gene is named only where the DNA matches it firmly. Only part of the rows carry a size: once, few, many, or a class if the clone is expanded.

v_gene	abundance	j_gene	d_gene	CDR3nt	CDR3aa
TRBV2	few	TRBJ2-7	.	TGTGCCAGCACCCTATTGGGCAACACCTACGAGCAGTACTTC	CASTLLGNTYEQYF
TRBV18	.	TRBJ1-6	TRBD1	TGTGCCAGCTCACCGGGACAGGGTTCTTCACCCCTCCACTTT	CASSPGQGSSPLHF
TRBV18	.	TRBJ1-6	.	TGTGCCAGCTCACCAAAGGGGCTAGGTAATTCACCCCTCCACTTT	CASSPKGLGNSPLHF
TRBV5-8	few	TRBJ1-6	.	TGTGCCAGCAGCGGCCAGATTAATTCACCCCTCCACTTT	CASSGQINSPLHF
TRBV5-5	.	TRBJ1-2	TRBD1	TGTGCCAGCAGCCTCGCTCATACAGGGGTCTATGGCTACACCTTC	CASSLAHTGVYGYTF
TRBV2	.	TRBJ1-1	.	TGTGCCAGCAGTGGCTACAGTAACACTGAAGCTTTCTTT	CASSGYSNTEAFF
TRBV11-2	.	TRBJ1-6	.	TGTGCCAGCAGCTCCCCCCGGAGCTCCTATAATTCACCCCTCCACTTT	CASSSPRSSYNSPLHF
TRBV30	.	TRBJ1-4	TRBD1	TGTGCCTGGAGTCTTTCGGGGACAGGGAATGAAAAACTGTTTTTT	CAWSLSGTGNEKLFF
TRBV5-5	.	TRBJ2-5	TRBD1	TGTGCCAGCAGCTTACGGACAGGGGCAGAGACCCAGTACTTC	CASSLRTGAETQYF
TRBV5-4	few	TRBJ2-7	TRBD1	TGTGCCAGCAGCTTGGGAGGGACAGGGATACCAGGAGAGCAGTACTTC	CASSLGGTGIPGEQYF
TRBV29-1	.	TRBJ2-7	TRBD1	TGCAGCGTGGACACAGGGGGCAGCGAGCAGTACTTC	CSVDTGGSEQYF
TRBV6-5	.	TRBJ1-1	.	TGTGCCAGTTCCCCCACGTCCCAGGGCCTCACTGAAGCTTTCTTT	CASSPTSQGLTEAFF
TRBV6-6	.	TRBJ1-6	TRBD1	TGTGCCAGCAGTCCTAGTGGACAGGGGAGCTCCTATAATTCACCCCTCCACTTT	CASSPSGQGSSYNSPLHF
TRBV14	.	TRBJ2-7	.	TGTGCCAGCAGCCGTTTCTCGGACAACTCCTACGAGCAGTACTTC	CASSRFSDNSYEQYF
TRBV19	.	TRBJ2-3	.	TGTGCCAGTAGTATAGATTTGCTTAACCCGGGACATCTCTTCACAGATACGCAGTATTTT	CASSIDLLNPGHLFTDTQYF
TRBV7-9	.	TRBJ2-7	.	TGTGCCAGCAGCTTAGGTCGTGGGACAACCTACGAGCAGTACTTC	CASSLGRGTTYEQYF
TRBV5-1	.	TRBJ1-1	.	TGCGCCAGCAGCCTCACGGGAGGGAAAGCTACTGAAGCTTTCTTT	CASSLTGGKATEAFF